Given below is one TCR beta chain in context. Its recognized antigen is unknown. Per-nucleotide qualities are absent, and no much larger clonotype sits a single base away. Ficoll-Paque density gradient centrifugation was used to isolate PBMCs. The germline V gene (reference sequence) sets CDR1 to SEHNR and CDR2 to FQNEAQ. Including cysteine and phenylalanine, the CDR3 has 14 amino acids. CDR3 DNA only is kept here, 42 bases in frame from base 1. V lost 1 base and J lost 2 bases; the stretch between them is 8 bases long. This entry comes from a study of T-cell memory formation after mild COVID-19 (dated by TCRdb to the early 2020s). About the study as a whole: TCR sequence clusters from the two donors were largely donor specific. In a couple of donors, T-cell clones that expanded and contracted after mild COVID-19 were followed by sequencing TCRalpha and TCRbeta repertoires longitudinally. Two young, previously healthy adult volunteers made up the cohort, one male and one female. General findings and caveats noted by the study authors: Only a couple of mild cases were covered by the study, and larger cohorts that include severe cases with pre-infection samples were considered necessary. Some responding clones were detected in pre-infection memory, suggesting pre-existing cross-reactive memory T cells joined the SARS-CoV-2 response. Contracting CD4+ clones were found mainly in CM and EM memory subsets, while CD8+ clones were enriched in EMRA. Clones that contracted from day 15 to 85 showed balanced CD4/CD8 phenotypes, whereas a second wave of clones that expanded from day 15 to 37 leaned towards CD4+. The second-wave clones that peaked on day 37 were not confirmed to be SARS-CoV-2 specific.

The sample was run on an Illumina NovaSeq 6000. TCRalpha and TCRbeta cDNA libraries were constructed by 5'RACE with constant-segment primers, with sample barcodes and unique molecular identifiers being introduced. Trizol reagent was used to extract RNA from every sample. Library amplification was performed in two PCR steps, and a second sample barcode and Illumina TruSeq adapters were introduced in the second step. Libraries were sequenced on an Illumina NovaSeq with 2 x 150 bp paired-end reads. From the authors' description of their analysis: The reads were demultiplexed and collapsed into UMI-guided consensus sequences using migec v1.2.7. With mixcr v2.1.11, UMI consensuses were aligned to TRA and TRB V and J templates and assembled into clonotypes. Expanded or contracted clonotypes were those called significant by both edgeR and NoisET, with noise models trained on biological replicates. For edgeR calls, the thresholds were a false discovery rate-adjusted p below 0.01 and a log2 fold-change of 1. As an exploratory analysis of dynamics, max-normalized trajectories of the 1000 most abundant clonotypes were examined with PCA combined with hierarchical clustering. Separately sequenced CD4+ and CD8+ repertoires were used to assign a CD4 or CD8 phenotype to each responding clone. TCRdb took the public reads, trimmed them with fastp at Q25, ran MiXCR for clone calling and kept in-frame beta chains. Entries that share a CDR3 protein sequence are merged under the most common genes and DNA. The V and J calls and clone size are TCRdb's, not the authors'. The sample records 450,000 to 700,000 distinct CDR3 sequences, over 15% of which are singletons. The ten largest make up about 12% of the sample.

This receptor was obtained from an adult woman who had mild COVID-19 (a few samples of this study predate the infection). The sample titles of this study are shuffled in the database, so cell type and time point are left out; the donor was told from shared clones. Rearrangement joined TRBV7-9 to TRBJ2-5, with the D gene uncertain. The sample was PBMCs or a T cell subset sorted from them (not recorded which). The CDR3 corresponds to CASSLEDGQETQYF. The DNA reads TGTGCCAGCAGCTTAGAGGACGGGCAAGAGACCCAGTACTTC.